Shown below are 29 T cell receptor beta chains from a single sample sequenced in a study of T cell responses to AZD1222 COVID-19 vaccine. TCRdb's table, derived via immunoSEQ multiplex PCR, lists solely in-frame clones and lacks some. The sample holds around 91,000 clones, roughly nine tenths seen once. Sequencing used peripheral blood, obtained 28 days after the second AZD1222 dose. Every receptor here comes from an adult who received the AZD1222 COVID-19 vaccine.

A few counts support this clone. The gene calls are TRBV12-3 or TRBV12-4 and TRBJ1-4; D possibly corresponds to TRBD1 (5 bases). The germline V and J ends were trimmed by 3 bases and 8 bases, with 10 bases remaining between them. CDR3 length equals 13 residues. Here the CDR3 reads CASSFRAEEKLFF. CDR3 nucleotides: TGTGCCAGCAGTTTCAGGGCTGAGGAAAAACTGTTTTTT.

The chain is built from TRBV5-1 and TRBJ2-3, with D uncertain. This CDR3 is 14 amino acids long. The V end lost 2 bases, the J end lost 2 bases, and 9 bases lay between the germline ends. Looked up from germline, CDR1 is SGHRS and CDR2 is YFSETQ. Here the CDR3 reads CASSLPANTDTQYF. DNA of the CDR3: TGCGCCAGCAGCTTACCCGCTAACACAGATACGCAGTATTTT.

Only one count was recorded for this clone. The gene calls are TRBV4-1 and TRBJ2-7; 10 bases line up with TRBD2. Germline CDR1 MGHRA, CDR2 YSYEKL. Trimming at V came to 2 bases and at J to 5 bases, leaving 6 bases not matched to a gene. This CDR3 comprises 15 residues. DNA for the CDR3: TGCGCCAGCAGCCAATCGGCCCTAGCGGGAGACGAGCAGTACTTC. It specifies CASSQSALAGDEQYF.

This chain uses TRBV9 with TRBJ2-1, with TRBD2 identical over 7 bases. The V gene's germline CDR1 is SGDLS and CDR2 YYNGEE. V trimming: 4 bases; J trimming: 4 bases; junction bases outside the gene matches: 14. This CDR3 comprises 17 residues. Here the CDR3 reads CASSPRPLAAQYNEQFF. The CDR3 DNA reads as TGTGCCAGCAGCCCCCGTCCGCTAGCGGCACAATACAATGAGCAGTTCTTC.

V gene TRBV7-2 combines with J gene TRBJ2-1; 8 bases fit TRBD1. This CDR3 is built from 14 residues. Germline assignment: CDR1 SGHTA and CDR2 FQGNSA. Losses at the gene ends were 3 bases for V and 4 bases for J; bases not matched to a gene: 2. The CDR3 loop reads CASSFGQGYNEQFF. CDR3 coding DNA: TGTGCCAGCAGCTTCGGACAGGGTTACAATGAGCAGTTCTTC.

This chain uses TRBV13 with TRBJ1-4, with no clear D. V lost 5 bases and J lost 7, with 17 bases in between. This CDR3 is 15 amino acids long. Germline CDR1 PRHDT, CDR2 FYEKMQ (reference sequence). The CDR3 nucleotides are TGTGCCAGCAGCCCCCGGACGGCGGGTGGTGAAAAACTGTTTTTT. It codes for CASSPRTAGGEKLFF.

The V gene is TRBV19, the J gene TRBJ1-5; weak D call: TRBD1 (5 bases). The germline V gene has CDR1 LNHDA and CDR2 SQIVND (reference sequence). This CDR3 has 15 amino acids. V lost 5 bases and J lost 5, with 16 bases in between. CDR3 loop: CASSPWDVGDQPQHF. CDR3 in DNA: TGTGCCAGTAGTCCGTGGGACGTTGGGGATCAGCCCCAGCATTTT.

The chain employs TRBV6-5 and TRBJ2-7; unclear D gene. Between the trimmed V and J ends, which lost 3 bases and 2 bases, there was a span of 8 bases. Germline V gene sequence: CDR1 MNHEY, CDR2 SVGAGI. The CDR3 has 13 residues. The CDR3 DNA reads TGTGCCAGCAGTTATAACAGTGCCTACGAGCAGTACTTC. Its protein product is CASSYNSAYEQYF.

The CDR3 sequence is CASSLSPAGGASYEQYF. DNA of the CDR3: TGTGCCAGCAGCTTAAGCCCGGCGGGGGGCGCCTCCTACGAGCAGTACTTC. The chain joins TRBV7-3 to TRBJ2-7; 8 nucleotides line up with TRBD2. Germline CDR1 reads SGHTA; CDR2 reads FQGTGA. With V trimmed by 1 base and J by 0 bases, 8 bases remained unmatched. CDR3 length equals 17 residues.

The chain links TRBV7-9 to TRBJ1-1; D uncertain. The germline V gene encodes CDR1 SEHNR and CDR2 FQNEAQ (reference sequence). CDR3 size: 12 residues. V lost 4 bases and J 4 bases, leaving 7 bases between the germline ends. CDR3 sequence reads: CASSYGVTEAFF. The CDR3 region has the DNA TGTGCCAGCAGCTACGGGGTCACTGAAGCTTTCTTT. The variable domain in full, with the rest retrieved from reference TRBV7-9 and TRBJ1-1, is DTGVSQNPRHKITKRGQNVTFRCDPISEHNRLYWYRQTLGQGPEFLTYFQNEAQLEKSRLLSDRFSAERPKGSFSTLEIQRTEQGDSAMYLCASSYGVTEAFFGQGTRLTVV.

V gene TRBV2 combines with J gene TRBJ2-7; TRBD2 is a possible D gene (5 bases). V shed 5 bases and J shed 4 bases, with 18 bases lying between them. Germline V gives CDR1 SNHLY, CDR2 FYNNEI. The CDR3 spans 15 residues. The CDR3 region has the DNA TGTGCCAGCAGTCAAGGGAGCGGAGTGAATTACGAGCAGTACTTC. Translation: CASSQGSGVNYEQYF.

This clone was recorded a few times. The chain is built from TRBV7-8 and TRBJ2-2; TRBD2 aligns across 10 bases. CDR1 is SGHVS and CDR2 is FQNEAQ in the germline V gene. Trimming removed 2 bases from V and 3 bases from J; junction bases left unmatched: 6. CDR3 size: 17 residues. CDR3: CASSLISGRAYTGELFF. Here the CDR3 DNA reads TGTGCCAGCAGCTTAATCAGCGGGAGGGCCTACACCGGGGAGCTGTTTTTT. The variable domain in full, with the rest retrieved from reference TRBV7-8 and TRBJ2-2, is GAGVSQSPRYKVAKRGQDVALRCDPISGHVSLFWYQQALGQGPEFLTYFQNEAQLDKSGLPSDRFFAERPEGSVSTLKIQRTQQEDSAVYLCASSLISGRAYTGELFFGEGSRLTVL.

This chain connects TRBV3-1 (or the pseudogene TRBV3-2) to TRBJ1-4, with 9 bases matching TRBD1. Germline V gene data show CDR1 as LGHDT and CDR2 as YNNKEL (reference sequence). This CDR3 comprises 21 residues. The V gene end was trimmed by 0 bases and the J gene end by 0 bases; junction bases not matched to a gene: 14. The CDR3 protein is CASSQDIGWDRESATNEKLFF. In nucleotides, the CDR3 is TGTGCCAGCAGCCAAGATATCGGATGGGACAGGGAGTCTGCAACTAATGAAAAACTGTTTTTT.

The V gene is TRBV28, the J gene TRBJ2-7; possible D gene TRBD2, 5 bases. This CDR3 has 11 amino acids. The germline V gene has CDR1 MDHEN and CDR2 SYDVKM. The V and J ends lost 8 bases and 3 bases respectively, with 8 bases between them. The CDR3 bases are TGTGCCAGCCAGGACTTCTACGAGCAGTACTTC. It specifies CASQDFYEQYF.

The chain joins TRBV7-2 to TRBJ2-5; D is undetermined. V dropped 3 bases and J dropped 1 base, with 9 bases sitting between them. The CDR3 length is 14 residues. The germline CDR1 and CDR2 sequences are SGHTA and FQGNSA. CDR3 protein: CASSFQARQETQYF. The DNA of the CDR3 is TGTGCCAGCAGCTTTCAAGCCCGCCAAGAGACCCAGTACTTC. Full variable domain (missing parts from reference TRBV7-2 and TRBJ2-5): GAGVSQSPSNKVTEKGKDVELRCDPISGHTALYWYRQSLGQGLEFLIYFQGNSAPDKSGLPSDRFSAERTGGSVSTLTIQRTQQEDSAVYLCASSFQARQETQYFGPGTRLLVL.

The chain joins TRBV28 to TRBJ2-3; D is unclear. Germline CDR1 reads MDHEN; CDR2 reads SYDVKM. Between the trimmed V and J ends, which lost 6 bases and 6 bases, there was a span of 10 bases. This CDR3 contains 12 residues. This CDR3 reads CASRSEVDTQYF. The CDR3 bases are TGTGCCAGCAGATCTGAAGTTGATACGCAGTATTTT.

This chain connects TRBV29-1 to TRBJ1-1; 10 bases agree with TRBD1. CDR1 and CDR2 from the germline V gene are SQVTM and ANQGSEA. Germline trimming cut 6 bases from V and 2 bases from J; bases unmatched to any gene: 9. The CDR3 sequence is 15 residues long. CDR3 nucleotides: TGCAGCGTAGGGGGACAGGGGAGAGGTAACACTGAAGCTTTCTTT. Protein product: CSVGGQGRGNTEAFF.

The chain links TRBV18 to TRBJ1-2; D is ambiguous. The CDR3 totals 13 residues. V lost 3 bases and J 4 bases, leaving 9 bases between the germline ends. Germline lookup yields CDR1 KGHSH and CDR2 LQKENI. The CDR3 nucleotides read TGTGCCAGCTCACCTGGGGAGGTCTATGGCTACACCTTC. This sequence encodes CASSPGEVYGYTF. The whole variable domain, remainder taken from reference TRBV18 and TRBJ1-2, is NAGVMQNPRHLVRRRGQEARLRCSPMKGHSHVYWYRQLPEEGLKFMVYLQKENIIDESGMPKERFSAEFPKEGPSILRIQQVVRGDSAAYFCASSPGEVYGYTFGSGTRLTVV.

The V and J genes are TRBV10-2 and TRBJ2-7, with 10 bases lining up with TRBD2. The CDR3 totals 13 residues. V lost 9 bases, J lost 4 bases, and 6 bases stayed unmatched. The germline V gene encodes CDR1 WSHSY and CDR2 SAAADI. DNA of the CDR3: TGCGCCAGTACCCTAGCGGGAGAGTACGAGCAGTACTTC. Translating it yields CASTLAGEYEQYF.

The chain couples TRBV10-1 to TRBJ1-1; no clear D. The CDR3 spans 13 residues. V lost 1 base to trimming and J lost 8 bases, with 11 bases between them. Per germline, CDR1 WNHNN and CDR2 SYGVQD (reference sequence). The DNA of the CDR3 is TGCGCCAGCAGTGAGTATGGAGTTTTGGAAGCTTTCTTT. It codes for CASSEYGVLEAFF.

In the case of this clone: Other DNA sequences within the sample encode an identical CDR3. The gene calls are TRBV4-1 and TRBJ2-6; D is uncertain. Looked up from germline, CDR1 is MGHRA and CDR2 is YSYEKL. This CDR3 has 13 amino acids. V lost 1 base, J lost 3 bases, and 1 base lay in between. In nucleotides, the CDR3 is TGCGCCAGCAGCCAAGTTGGGGCCAACGTCCTGACTTTC. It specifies CASSQVGANVLTF.

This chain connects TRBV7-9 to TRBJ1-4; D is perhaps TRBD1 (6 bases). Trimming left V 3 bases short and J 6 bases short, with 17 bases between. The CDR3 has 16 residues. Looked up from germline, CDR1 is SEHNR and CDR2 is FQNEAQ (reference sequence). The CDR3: CASSFAAGRGDEKLFF. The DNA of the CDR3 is TGTGCCAGCAGCTTTGCGGCAGGCAGGGGTGATGAAAAACTGTTTTTT.

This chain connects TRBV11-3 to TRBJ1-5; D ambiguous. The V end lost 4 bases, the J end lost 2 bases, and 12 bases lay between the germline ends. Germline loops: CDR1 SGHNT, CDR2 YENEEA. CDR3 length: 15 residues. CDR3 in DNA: TGTGCCAGCAGCTCGTATACACGGGGCAATCAGCCCCAGCATTTT. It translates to CASSSYTRGNQPQHF.

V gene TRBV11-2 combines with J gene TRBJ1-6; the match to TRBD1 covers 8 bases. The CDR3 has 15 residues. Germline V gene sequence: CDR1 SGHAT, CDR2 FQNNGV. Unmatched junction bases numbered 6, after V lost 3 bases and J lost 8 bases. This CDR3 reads CASSFGRGRDSPLHF. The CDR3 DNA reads TGTGCCAGCAGCTTTGGCAGGGGGCGAGATTCACCCCTCCACTTT.

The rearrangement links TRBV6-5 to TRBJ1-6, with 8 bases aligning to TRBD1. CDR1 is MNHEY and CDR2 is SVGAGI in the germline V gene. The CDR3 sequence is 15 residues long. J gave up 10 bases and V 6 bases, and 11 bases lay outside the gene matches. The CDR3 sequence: CASRPGQEPISPLHF. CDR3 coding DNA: TGTGCCAGCAGACCGGGACAGGAGCCGATATCACCCCTCCACTTT.

CDR3 DNA: TGTGCCAGCAGCTTCGAAGGCTCGAATGAAAAACTGTTTTTT. This gives the protein CASSFEGSNEKLFF. The chain uses TRBV7-9 and TRBJ1-4, with D uncertain. V gave up 3 bases and J gave up 5 bases, with 10 bases separating them. The CDR3 covers 14 residues. The germline CDR1 and CDR2 sequences are SEHNR and FQNEAQ (reference sequence).

CDR3: CASSVLGDYGYTF. The CDR3 DNA is TGCGCCAGCAGCGTCCTAGGAGACTATGGCTACACCTTC. The J gene is TRBJ1-2, the V gene TRBV5-1; D is ambiguous. The CDR3 runs to 13 residues. Trimming took 4 bases from V and 3 from J, leaving 10 bases between them. Germline values: CDR1 SGHRS, CDR2 YFSETQ. Looking up the rest from reference TRBV5-1 and TRBJ1-2 gives the full variable domain: KAGVTQTPRYLIKTRGQQVTLSCSPISGHRSVSWYQQTPGQGLQFLFEYFSETQRNKGNFPGRFSGRQFSNSRSEMNVSTLELGDSALYLCASSVLGDYGYTFGSGTRLTVV.

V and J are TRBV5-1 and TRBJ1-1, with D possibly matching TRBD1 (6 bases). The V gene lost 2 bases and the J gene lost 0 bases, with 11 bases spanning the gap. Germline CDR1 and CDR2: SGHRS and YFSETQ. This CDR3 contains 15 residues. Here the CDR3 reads CASSFSGALNTEAFF. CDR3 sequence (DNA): TGCGCCAGCAGCTTCTCGGGGGCACTGAACACTGAAGCTTTCTTT.

As DNA, the CDR3 is TGTGCCAGCAGCTTAACCTTCAATCAGCCCCAGCATTTT. Encoded protein: CASSLTFNQPQHF. The rearrangement uses TRBV7-2 and TRBJ1-5, with D unresolved. Between the trimmed V and J ends, which lost 2 bases and 3 bases, there was a span of 5 bases. The CDR3 is made up of 13 amino acids. Germline CDR1 is SGHTA and CDR2 is FQGNSA.